This TCR beta chain was identified during a study of CD8 T cells in Susac syndrome. With random hexamers, about 0.45 to 1 ug RNA was reverse transcribed. MiXCR, applied by TCRdb to the immunoSEQ multiplex PCR reads, yields one record per CDR3 protein. There are about 180,000 distinct CDR3 sequences in the sample; 90% to 95% occur only once, and 0.12% lies in the top ten. CDR1 is SGHAT and CDR2 is FQNNGV in the germline V gene. Trimming left V 1 base short and J 0 bases short, with 4 bases between. This CDR3 comprises 13 residues. The table lists this clonotype with a few counts. Sequencing used CD4+ T cells from PBMCs. The TCR originated in a human donor with Susac syndrome. The chain joins TRBV11-2 to TRBJ2-7, with D uncertain. CDR3 protein: CASSLAASYEQYF. The CDR3, as DNA: TGTGCCAGCAGCTTAGCAGCCTCCTACGAGCAGTACTTC. Variable domain in full (rest from reference TRBV11-2 and TRBJ2-7): EAGVAQSPRYKIIEKRQSVAFWCNPISGHATLYWYQQILGQGPKLLIQFQNNGVVDDSQLPKDRFSAERLKGVDSTLKIQPAKLEDSAVYLCASSLAASYEQYFGPGTRLTVT.